A selection of T cell receptor beta chains follows, all from one sample in a study of T-cell reconstitution after alpha-beta-depleted transplantation in children. Via MiXCR, TCRdb re-called the PCR reads, giving one row per CDR3 protein. The sample contains 98,000 or so distinct CDR3 sequences, around a quarter of which appear only once. The input for sequencing was PBMCs, taken before TCRalphabeta/CD19-depleted stem cell transplant. These receptors all stem from a boy between 2 and 10 years old with acute lymphoblastic leukemia, due to receive a stem cell transplant. The conserved cysteine and the conserved F or W are not part of the CDR3 here. Expanded clones get a size class; other rows say once, few or many, or leave the size out.

clone size: few
J gene: TRBJ2-3
V gene: TRBV9
CDR3 protein: ASSVEAHTLGGPTDTQY

clone size: few
J gene: TRBJ2-3
V gene: TRBV20-1
CDR3 protein: SDGGGGPADTQY

clone size: .
J gene: TRBJ2-7
V gene: TRBV27
CDR3 protein: ASGLAGDYEQY

clone size: few
J gene: TRBJ1-2
V gene: TRBV18
CDR3 protein: ASSPEGYGYT

clone size: .
J gene: TRBJ1-5
V gene: TRBV28
CDR3 protein: ASVRNGRNQPQH

clone size: .
J gene: TRBJ2-6
V gene: TRBV11-2
CDR3 protein: ASSSRDGLTGANVLT

clone size: few
J gene: TRBJ1-2
V gene: TRBV28
CDR3 protein: ASSFAGAPNYGYT

clone size: .
J gene: TRBJ2-7
V gene: TRBV10-3
CDR3 protein: AISDNRGTYEQY

clone size: .
J gene: TRBJ2-1
V gene: TRBV6-2/TRBV6-3
CDR3 protein: ASSPGTSRNNEQF

clone size: .
J gene: TRBJ1-2
V gene: TRBV20-1
CDR3 protein: SATSYGYT

clone size: many
J gene: TRBJ1-1
V gene: TRBV29-1
CDR3 protein: SVPPGGRDTEAF

clone size: .
J gene: TRBJ2-3
V gene: TRBV28
CDR3 protein: ASSLSPPDTQY

clone size: few
J gene: TRBJ1-1
V gene: TRBV9
CDR3 protein: ASSTRTGGNTEAF

clone size: few
J gene: TRBJ2-7
V gene: TRBV7-2
CDR3 protein: ASSLDGREFDEQY

clone size: .
J gene: TRBJ2-1
V gene: TRBV6-1
CDR3 protein: ASMPSIYNEQF

clone size: .
J gene: TRBJ2-6
V gene: TRBV5-1
CDR3 protein: ASRATANVLT

clone size: once
J gene: TRBJ2-5
V gene: TRBV6-5
CDR3 protein: ASSYSKPAQGAQY

clone size: few
J gene: TRBJ2-5
V gene: TRBV24-1
CDR3 protein: ATSDPTSFQETQY

clone size: .
J gene: TRBJ2-1
V gene: TRBV18
CDR3 protein: ASSQEGTSSYNEQF

clone size: .
J gene: TRBJ2-5
V gene: TRBV6-1
CDR3 protein: ASSEFSGGAETQY

clone size: many
J gene: TRBJ1-1
V gene: TRBV29-1
CDR3 protein: SVLGGDAEAF

clone size: .
J gene: TRBJ2-5
V gene: TRBV5-1
CDR3 protein: ASSSGHGETQY

clone size: few
J gene: TRBJ2-3
V gene: TRBV11-2
CDR3 protein: ASSLEGSTDTQY

clone size: many
J gene: TRBJ1-5
V gene: TRBV12-3/TRBV12-4
CDR3 protein: ASRSTVQPQH

clone size: few
J gene: TRBJ2-3
V gene: TRBV5-4
CDR3 protein: ASSSGQGMSDTQY

clone size: few
J gene: TRBJ2-7
V gene: TRBV7-8
CDR3 protein: ASSRGQTYEQY

clone size: few
J gene: TRBJ1-2
V gene: TRBV28
CDR3 protein: ASSFRVGGYT

clone size: .
J gene: TRBJ2-1
V gene: TRBV9
CDR3 protein: ASSPSTAYNEQF

clone size: few
J gene: TRBJ2-2
V gene: TRBV7-8
CDR3 protein: ASNLGPVGTGELF

clone size: .
J gene: TRBJ2-5
V gene: TRBV6-5
CDR3 protein: ASSFNIQGAGETQY

clone size: .
J gene: TRBJ1-5
V gene: TRBV28
CDR3 protein: ASSLYRASNQPQH

clone size: many
J gene: TRBJ2-3
V gene: TRBV20-1
CDR3 protein: SASELVSTDTQY

clone size: few
J gene: TRBJ1-5
V gene: TRBV27
CDR3 protein: ASSQWGGPQH

clone size: few
J gene: TRBJ2-2
V gene: TRBV7-8
CDR3 protein: ASSLNYFTGELF

clone size: .
J gene: TRBJ1-1
V gene: TRBV2
CDR3 protein: ASSAGAVYTEAF

clone size: once
J gene: TRBJ2-5
V gene: TRBV7-9
CDR3 protein: ASSSTTVGAETQY

clone size: few
J gene: TRBJ2-2
V gene: TRBV24-1
CDR3 protein: ATKDGTSPTGELF

clone size: .
J gene: TRBJ1-3
V gene: TRBV28
CDR3 protein: ASSFRQGTIPGNTIY

clone size: few
J gene: TRBJ2-3
V gene: TRBV7-3
CDR3 protein: ASSLGQGLSTQY

clone size: .
J gene: TRBJ2-7
V gene: TRBV6-1
CDR3 protein: ASSEDRFYYEQY

clone size: many
J gene: TRBJ2-5
V gene: TRBV20-1
CDR3 protein: SAPPLATRETQY

clone size: .
J gene: TRBJ2-1
V gene: TRBV2
CDR3 protein: ASSASQGAVQQF

clone size: few
J gene: TRBJ2-1
V gene: TRBV20-1
CDR3 protein: SAPLQGYSYNEQF

clone size: .
J gene: TRBJ1-1
V gene: TRBV6-1
CDR3 protein: ASSVRDWEDAEAF

clone size: few
J gene: TRBJ2-3
V gene: TRBV20-1
CDR3 protein: SALTSGAFTDTQY

clone size: once
J gene: TRBJ2-1
V gene: TRBV25-1
CDR3 protein: ASSGQQGRADEQF

clone size: .
J gene: TRBJ1-6
V gene: TRBV7-2
CDR3 protein: ASTQGSPKVNSPLH

clone size: .
J gene: TRBJ1-4
V gene: TRBV12-3/TRBV12-4
CDR3 protein: ASSGADTTNEKLF

clone size: many
J gene: TRBJ1-5
V gene: TRBV5-6
CDR3 protein: ASRVSQPQH

clone size: .
J gene: TRBJ2-1
V gene: TRBV3-1
CDR3 protein: ASSFTQLRTNEQF

clone size: .
J gene: TRBJ1-2
V gene: TRBV6-1
CDR3 protein: ASTTVRDRHLYGYT

clone size: .
J gene: TRBJ2-1
V gene: TRBV4-1
CDR3 protein: ASSQGAEEPGVEQF

clone size: few
J gene: TRBJ2-7
V gene: TRBV28
CDR3 protein: ASSAQAYEQY

clone size: .
J gene: TRBJ2-5
V gene: TRBV20-1
CDR3 protein: SARREARETQY

clone size: .
J gene: TRBJ2-2
V gene: TRBV6-2/TRBV6-3
CDR3 protein: ASTDSTSGGVLLNTGELF